The 32 T cell receptor beta chains below were found in one sample sequenced in a study of blood T cell repertoires in COVID-19. The table came from immunoSEQ multiplex PCR; TCRdb's copy has only in-frame clones and leaves some out. The repertoire holds fewer than 150,000 clones, with roughly 79% as singletons. The source material was peripheral blood. These receptors were obtained from an elderly man with acute or convalescent COVID-19.

The rearrangement joins TRBV2 to TRBJ2-2, with D maybe TRBD2 (6 bases). The V gene's germline CDR1 is SNHLY and CDR2 FYNNEI. This CDR3 region has 15 residues. V gave up 6 bases and J gave up 6 bases, with 17 bases separating them. This chain's CDR3 is CASRRDFFFSGELFF. The DNA for the CDR3 is TGTGCCAGCAGGCGGGACTTTTTCTTTTCCGGGGAGCTGTTTTTT.

V usage is TRBV6-7 and J usage is TRBJ1-2, with 7 bases identical to TRBD1. TRBV6-7 is recorded as an ORF, its role being uncertain. This CDR3 region has 15 residues. J lost 1 base, V lost 2 bases, and 4 bases had no gene match. CDR3 sequence: CASSYPQGFNYGYTF. CDR3 DNA: TGTGCCAGCAGTTACCCACAGGGGTTTAACTATGGCTACACCTTC.

The rearrangement uses TRBV27 and TRBJ2-5; 11 positions agree with TRBD1. The V gene's germline CDR1 is MNHEY and CDR2 SMNVEV (reference sequence). J lost 6 bases, V lost 6 bases, and 6 bases had no gene match. This CDR3 is built from 14 residues. CDR3 DNA: TGTGCCAGCAGCAGGACAGGGGGCTTTAAGACCCAGTACTTC. It encodes CASSRTGGFKTQYF.

This clone counts as medium-sized. The chain uses TRBV7-8 and TRBJ2-2; TRBD2 aligns across 7 bases. The V gene end was trimmed by 7 bases and the J gene end by 3 bases; junction bases not matched to a gene: 8. CDR3 length equals 15 residues. In germline, CDR1 is SGHVS, CDR2 FQNEAQ. For the CDR3, the DNA is TGTGCCAGCACCCACCCGGGGGGAGACACCGGGGAGCTGTTTTTT. Translated, it gives CASTHPGGDTGELFF.

The CDR3 bases are TGTGCCAGCAGCTTGGCAGGGAACTATAATTCACCCCTCCACTTT. It specifies CASSLAGNYNSPLHF. The chain has TRBV7-8 and TRBJ1-6; TRBD1 might be the D (5 bases). Germline CDR1 and CDR2: SGHVS and FQNEAQ. This CDR3 contains 15 residues. Trimming took 3 bases from V and 3 from J, leaving 9 bases between them.

The gene calls are TRBV5-6 and TRBJ1-1; D gene unclear. CDR1 is SGHDT, CDR2 YYEEEE, per germline. Trimming cost V 0 bases and J 7 bases, with 4 bases left between them. This CDR3 is 11 amino acids long. In DNA, the CDR3 is TGTGCCAGCAGCTTGGGGCTTGAAGCTTTCTTT. Protein sequence: CASSLGLEAFF.

This rearrangement joins TRBV6-6 to TRBJ1-6; TRBD1 might be the D (6 bases). CDR3 size: 13 residues. Between the trimmed V and J ends, which lost 6 bases and 6 bases, there was a span of 9 bases. Germline lookup yields CDR1 MNHNY and CDR2 SVGAGI (reference sequence). CDR3 nucleotide sequence: TGTGCCAGCAGCCAAGGGGGTAATTCACCCCTCCACTTT. Translating gives CASSQGGNSPLHF.

The gene calls are TRBV5-1 and TRBJ2-3; perhaps TRBD1 as D (5 bases). Germline CDR1 SGHRS, CDR2 YFSETQ. Trimming took off 1 base at V and 3 bases at J, with 15 bases between the two ends. CDR3 size: 16 residues. In DNA, the CDR3 is TGCGCCAGCAGCTTGTCCCAGGGAATTGTAACAGATACGCAGTATTTT. Translated, it gives CASSLSQGIVTDTQYF.

This chain uses TRBV7-2 with TRBJ2-7; D might be TRBD2 (5 bases). The CDR3 totals 14 residues. CDR1 and CDR2 (germline): SGHTA, FQGNSA. V lost 1 base, J lost 7 bases, and 14 bases lay in between. The CDR3 is CASSLVSASGEQYF. The CDR3 region has the DNA TGTGCCAGCAGCTTAGTCTCCGCCTCGGGGGAGCAGTACTTC.

The chain couples TRBV9 to TRBJ1-2; D is uncertain. Germline V CDR1 and CDR2: SGDLS, YYNGEE. V lost 4 bases and J lost 3, with 16 bases in between. The length of the CDR3 is 15 residues. CDR3: CASSPRGSGDYGYTF. The CDR3 coding sequence is TGTGCCAGCAGCCCCCGGGGAAGCGGGGACTATGGCTACACCTTC.

The chain is built from TRBV7-9 and TRBJ2-7; D may be TRBD1 (5 bases). Germline assignment: CDR1 SEHNR and CDR2 FQNEAQ (reference sequence). The V end was cut by 3 bases, the J end by 7 bases, with 13 bases between. CDR3 length: 13 residues. DNA of the CDR3: TGTGCCAGCAGCTTTATAACAGGTCCAGAGCAGTACTTC. Its translation is CASSFITGPEQYF.

This clone has a count of ten or more. The chain joins TRBV15 to TRBJ1-5; no clear D. The germline V and J ends were trimmed by 0 bases and 2 bases, with 8 bases remaining between them. Germline V gene sequence: CDR1 LNHNV, CDR2 YYDKDF (reference sequence). This CDR3 is 15 amino acids long. The CDR3 is CATSREGVRNQPQHF. The CDR3 bases are TGTGCCACCAGCAGAGAGGGCGTTCGCAATCAGCCCCAGCATTTT. The full variable domain, with the rest looked up from reference TRBV15 and TRBJ1-5, is DAMVIQNPRYQVTQFGKPVTLSCSQTLNHNVMYWYQQKSSQAPKLLFHYYDKDFNNEADTPDNFQSRRPNTSFCFLDIRSPGLGDTAMYLCATSREGVRNQPQHFGDGTRLSIL.

This clone was seen at least ten times. The rearrangement uses TRBV3-1 (or the pseudogene TRBV3-2) and TRBJ2-1; possibly TRBD2 for D (7 bases). Deletions cut 3 bases from V and 14 bases from J, with 17 bases between. Germline assignment: CDR1 LGHDT and CDR2 YNNKEL (reference sequence). The CDR3 has 13 residues. The CDR3 region is CASSHGGAIREFF. The CDR3 DNA reads TGTGCCAGCAGCCATGGGGGGGCGATTCGGGAGTTCTTC.

The CDR3 sequence: CAIGKGGDQPQHF. The CDR3 nucleotides are TGTGCCATCGGGAAGGGGGGGGATCAGCCCCAGCATTTT. The genes are TRBV10-3 and TRBJ1-5; tentatively, D is TRBD1 (6 bases). The CDR3 sequence is 13 residues long. Trimming stripped 8 bases from V and 5 bases from J, with 13 bases between. The germline V gene encodes CDR1 ENHRY and CDR2 SYGVKD.

The CDR3 region is CASSRQGADGYTF. The CDR3 bases are TGTGCCAGCAGCCGACAGGGGGCTGACGGCTACACCTTC. This chain connects TRBV7-9 to TRBJ1-2, with TRBD1 matching over 10 bases. With 5 bases clipped from V and 8 bases from J, the junction kept 5 bases outside the gene matches. The CDR3 has 13 amino acids. Germline V gene lookup returns CDR1 SEHNR and CDR2 FQNEAQ (reference sequence).

The chain links TRBV12-3 or TRBV12-4 to TRBJ1-2; tentatively, D is TRBD1 (6 bases). V was pared by 8 bases and J by 2 bases, with 12 bases between. CDR3 size: 13 residues. The CDR3 region has the DNA TGTGCCAGCTGTTCCACAGGGAACTATGGCTACACCTTC. Translation: CASCSTGNYGYTF.

The chain is built from TRBV28 and TRBJ2-1; 11 bases map to TRBD2. Germline trimming cut 2 bases from V and 10 bases from J; bases unmatched to any gene: 16. The CDR3 is made up of 18 amino acids. Germline V lookup: CDR1 MDHEN, CDR2 SYDVKM. This CDR3 is CASSLPLSSGGRHREQFF. As DNA, the CDR3 is TGTGCCAGCAGTTTACCCCTATCTAGCGGGGGGCGGCACCGAGAGCAGTTCTTC.

The chain is built from TRBV6-5 and TRBJ2-1; D might be TRBD2 (6 bases). V was trimmed by 6 bases and J by 1 base, leaving 13 bases between them. Germline V lookup: CDR1 MNHEY, CDR2 SVGAGI. The CDR3 has 15 residues. This chain's CDR3 is CASSPAGRSYNEQFF. The DNA for the CDR3 is TGTGCCAGCAGCCCGGCGGGGAGATCCTACAATGAGCAGTTCTTC.

This rearrangement joins TRBV20-1 to TRBJ2-3, with D possibly matching TRBD1 (6 bases). The CDR3 runs to 11 residues. Germline V lookup: CDR1 DFQATT, CDR2 SNEGSKA (reference sequence). The V gene lost 7 bases and the J gene lost 8 bases, with 13 bases spanning the gap. The CDR3, as DNA: TGCAGTGTTCAGGGGAGCGGTACGCAGTATTTT. The encoded protein is CSVQGSGTQYF.

The chain recombines TRBV5-1 with TRBJ2-2; D is perhaps TRBD1 (5 bases). CDR3 length equals 14 residues. V shed 0 bases and J shed 8 bases, with 11 bases lying between them. Germline CDR1 and CDR2: SGHRS and YFSETQ. CDR3 in DNA: TGCGCCAGCAGCTTGGGACAGCCGGCAGGGGAGCTGTTTTTT. Its protein is CASSLGQPAGELFF.

The genes are TRBV6-5 and TRBJ2-2; D may be TRBD2 (6 bases). CDR1 is MNHEY and CDR2 is SVGAGI in the germline V gene. The germline V and J ends were trimmed by 8 bases and 4 bases, with 14 bases remaining between them. This CDR3 has 14 residues. As DNA, the CDR3 is TGTGCCAGCGCGGGGCAGGGTGCCACCGGGGAGCTGTTTTTT. Its protein product is CASAGQGATGELFF.

J is TRBJ1-1 and V is TRBV29-1, with TRBD1 matching 7 bases. The CDR3 extends over 14 amino acids. Per germline, CDR1 SQVTM and CDR2 ANQGSEA. V was pared by 5 bases and J by 5 bases, with 11 bases of the junction left unmatched. The CDR3 nucleotides read TGCAGCGTTCAAACGACAGGGAAGGGAACTGAAGCTTTCTTT. Translated, it gives CSVQTTGKGTEAFF.

The chain joins TRBV29-1 to TRBJ1-2; tentative D call: TRBD1 (5 bases). This CDR3 is 14 amino acids long. Per germline, CDR1 SQVTM and CDR2 ANQGSEA. The V end lost 1 base, the J end lost 2 bases, and 11 bases lay between the germline ends. The CDR3 loop is CSVEGSGPNYGYTF. The CDR3 nucleotides are TGCAGCGTTGAAGGGTCAGGGCCCAACTATGGCTACACCTTC. The full variable domain, rest sourced from reference TRBV29-1 and TRBJ1-2, is SAVISQKPSRDICQRGTSLTIQCQVDSQVTMMFWYRQQPGQSLTLIATANQGSEATYESGFVIDKFPISRPNLTFSTLTVSNMSPEDSSIYLCSVEGSGPNYGYTFGSGTRLTVV.

The chain is built from TRBV5-1 and TRBJ1-1; D perhaps matches TRBD1 (6 bases). The CDR3 loop spans 14 amino acids. The V gene lost 4 bases and the J gene lost 1 base, with 11 bases spanning the gap. Germline CDR1 reads SGHRS; CDR2 reads YFSETQ. The CDR3 loop reads CASSTGMTNTEAFF. DNA of the CDR3: TGCGCCAGCAGCACAGGGATGACGAACACTGAAGCTTTCTTT.

CDR3: CASSSGIGLAGTGELFF. CDR3 bases: TGTGCCAGCAGCTCCGGAATCGGGCTAGCGGGGACCGGGGAGCTGTTTTTT. The chain recombines TRBV5-4 with TRBJ2-2; TRBD2 aligns across 9 bases. The CDR3 length is 17 residues. V lost 3 bases and J lost 5; bases outside the gene matches: 11. Germline V gene sequence: CDR1 SGHNT, CDR2 YYREEE (reference sequence).

This clone occurred once. This chain connects TRBV19 to TRBJ1-1, with TRBD1 identical over 8 bases. V lost 5 bases, J lost 4 bases, and 6 bases stayed unmatched. Germline-derived CDR1 and CDR2 are LNHDA and SQIVND (reference sequence). The CDR3 runs 14 residues. The CDR3 protein is CASSRGQGRTEAFF. The CDR3 bases are TGTGCCAGTAGTCGAGGACAGGGCCGCACTGAAGCTTTCTTT. Full variable domain (missing parts from reference TRBV19 and TRBJ1-1): DGGITQSPKYLFRKEGQNVTLSCEQNLNHDAMYWYRQDPGQGLRLIYYSQIVNDFQKGDIAEGYSVSREKKESFPLTVTSAQKNPTAFYLCASSRGQGRTEAFFGQGTRLTVV.

This rearrangement joins TRBV3-1 (or the pseudogene TRBV3-2) to TRBJ1-2; no definite D call. The V end was cut by 1 base, the J end by 7 bases, with 10 bases between. CDR1 is LGHDT, CDR2 YNNKEL, per germline (reference sequence). This CDR3 has 13 residues. CDR3 amino acids: CASSQAPTAGYTF. The CDR3 DNA sequence: TGTGCCAGCAGCCAAGCTCCCACAGCTGGCTACACCTTC.

This sequence joins TRBV11-1 and TRBJ2-2; D might be TRBD2 (5 bases). The V gene's germline CDR1 is SGHAT and CDR2 FQDESV (reference sequence). The V gene lost 1 base and the J gene lost 4 bases, with 7 bases spanning the gap. The CDR3 length is 14 residues. CDR3 nucleotides: TGTGCCAGCAGCTTAGGGGAGAGCACCGGGGAGCTGTTTTTT. Encoded protein: CASSLGESTGELFF.

The V and J genes are TRBV20-1 and TRBJ2-4; maybe TRBD2 (5 bases). The germline V gene has CDR1 DFQATT and CDR2 SNEGSKA (reference sequence). This CDR3 region has 15 residues. The ends were cut back, 3 bases at V and 8 bases at J, with 20 bases in the middle. This CDR3 reads CSASPPVGSGDIQYF. The DNA for the CDR3 is TGCAGTGCTAGTCCGCCAGTGGGGTCCGGGGACATTCAGTACTTC.

The rearrangement joins TRBV10-2 to TRBJ1-4; TRBD1 matches 9 bases. Germline CDR1 and CDR2: WSHSY and SAAADI. V gave up 5 bases and J gave up 2 bases; unmatched junction bases: 3. CDR3 length: 15 residues. The CDR3 is CASSSGQGTNEKLFF. The CDR3 DNA sequence: TGCGCCAGCAGTTCGGGACAGGGCACTAATGAAAAACTGTTTTTT.

The chain combines TRBV7-2 with TRBJ1-6; D is unresolved. The CDR3 is 13 amino acids. The germline CDR1 and CDR2 sequences are SGHTA and FQGNSA. V lost 2 bases and J 9 bases, leaving 8 bases between the germline ends. The CDR3 DNA is TGTGCCAGCAGCTTAAGTTCGGGTTCACCCCTCCACTTT. This gives the protein CASSLSSGSPLHF.

V is TRBV9 and J is TRBJ2-7; 8 bases align to TRBD1. The germline gives CDR1 SGDLS, CDR2 YYNGEE. The CDR3 loop spans 15 amino acids. Trimming removed 4 bases from V and 2 bases from J; junction bases left unmatched: 8. Written as DNA, the CDR3 is TGTGCCAGCAGCACCGGGACAGGACATACCTACGAGCAGTACTTC. This sequence encodes CASSTGTGHTYEQYF.